A single T cell receptor (beta chain) is shown here with its context. Its antigen remains unidentified. Base qualities are missing; no much larger clone stands one base away. The cohort comprised fewer than 700 healthy bone marrow donors. All cohort members were sampled while nominally healthy, although unrecorded immune exposures were likely present. The donor tested CMV seropositive and was one of the 289 seropositive cohort members. Each donor provided a peripheral blood sample, and peripheral blood mononuclear cells were used for TCR beta sequencing. Genomic DNA extraction from the blood cell samples was performed with the Qiagen DNeasy Blood Extraction Kit. This sample was taken from a study of cytomegalovirus exposure and HLA in healthy donors (TCRdb year 2017). Context from the whole study: An earlier analysis of some 600 of the donors reported about 280 Gb of sequence data and 117 million unique TCR beta sequences obtained from 150 million to 200 million T cells. An early release covering roughly 640 HLA-typed donors comprised 250 to 350 gigabases of sequencing data and about 90 million unique TCR sequences. The genetic ancestry cluster associated with self-reported Caucasian donors included around 76% of the 300 to 450 genotyped donors. The aim of the study was to test whether cataloging public T cell receptors could identify signatures of past pathogen exposure. The study used immunosequencing to profile the T cell repertoires of around 600 subjects and linked those repertoires to cytomegalovirus serostatus. A separate validation cohort of 100 to 150 different subjects was used in addition to the roughly 670-subject first cohort. High-throughput TCR immunosequencing, statistical association of individual TCRs with disease status, and machine learning were combined to predict cytomegalovirus infection status. In a later analysis, previously published TCR beta repertoires from 670 or so donors were re-analyzed and high-resolution HLA genotyping was added so that TCR occurrence patterns could be studied. Rather than drawing on any new phenotypic data, the later analysis identified candidate immune exposures from TCR beta sequences and the way those sequences occurred across donors. In an earlier analysis of 587 of the donors, high-throughput TCR beta sequencing was used to judge whether each TCR beta V gene segment behaved as functional or pseudogenic. Alongside the repertoire data, information on donor age, sex, ethnicity and CMV serostatus was compiled. A later genetic analysis used genome-wide SNP genotypes for about 65% of the roughly 670 donors, treating that subset as a discovery cohort. Every discovery cohort repertoire had been produced on one sequencing platform. Both class I and class II loci were covered by HLA typing, at four-digit resolution. The number of typed donors differed by locus: about 629-630 for A, B, C, DRB1 and DQB1; approximately 520 for DQA1; about 600 for DPA1; and roughly 450 for DPB1. About five DR-DQ haplotypes were treated as single units for association and clustering because of strong linkage in the cohort. Among some 400 genotyped donors of the cohort, an average of around 250,000 unique TCR beta nucleotide sequences was sequenced per donor, of which about 19% were non-productive. Study-wide findings and limitations: According to the authors, the approach could potentially be generalized to other disease states and immunological phenotypes. When HLA alleles, especially DR and DQ, strongly co-occurred, TCR associations were difficult to assign to individual alleles. In a later genetic analysis, a missense DCLRE1C variant was associated with V-gene and J-gene trimming of TCR beta chains, and the association was replicated in an independent cohort. Some IMGT-functional V segments, including TRBV6-2 and TRBV6-3, could not be distinguished by the 87-base-pair reads and were therefore excluded. In the study, 150 to 200 TCR beta chains were listed as associated with cytomegalovirus. Correlated functional status among segregating V segments might be attributable to linkage disequilibrium, but an unknown experimental factor could not be ruled out. HLA typing was unavailable for some donors at each locus, so association tests used only the typed subset. In a later analysis, several top co-occurrence clusters were reported to appear linked to parvovirus B19, influenza, CMV and Epstein-Barr virus. Only TCR beta chains were sequenced in this cohort, and the absence of alpha or paired-chain data limited detectable features. In a later analysis, HLA-associated TCR beta chains were found to be more clonally expanded and to have lower generation probabilities than equally common non-associated chains. A group of highly shared sequence variants was considered likely to be a technical artifact of the sequencing pipeline. Compared with the 666-donor mean, donors in an Asian-associated ancestry cluster had fewer N-insertions in productive TCRs, according to a later genetic analysis. Because counts were too low, more than 15 rarely observed V segments, including chromosome 9 orphons, were left out of the earlier analysis of about 620 of the donors. In a later analysis, most CMV-associated TCR beta chains were found to appear HLA-restricted, with HLA associations seemingly driven largely by CMV exposure. A few of the identified cytomegalovirus-associated TCR beta chains were confirmed in vitro to be specific for cytomegalovirus antigens. Cytomegalovirus status was reported to be diagnosed by the classifier with high specificity and sensitivity in both the original and validation cohorts. Most TCR sequences were observed very rarely across donors, whereas some public TCRs were present in many individuals. Broadly in line with IMGT annotations, most TCR beta V segments showed up in productive rearrangements about 87% or about 30% of the time in an earlier analysis of approximately 640 of the donors. In a later analysis, TCR association rates were found to vary across HLA loci, with the most associated TCRs seen for DRB1 alleles and the fewest for HLA-C alleles. In a later analysis, some 18,000 TCR beta sequences were associated with specific HLA alleles at a false discovery rate of 0.05. The only immune exposure information available for the cohort was CMV serostatus. Presence/absence analyses assumed roughly uniform sequencing depth across donors, an assumption that may not hold. A further reported finding was that TCR beta sequences accurately predicted the HLA-A and HLA-B alleles for most subjects in the first cohort.

Preparation of the library involved the immunoSEQ multiplex PCR assay. A mixture of 60 forward primers for TCR Vbeta segments and 13 reverse primers for TCR Jbeta segments was used in the multiplex PCR. A multiplex PCR assay on genomic DNA amplified the CDR3 region of rearranged TCR beta genes. The amplified TCR beta libraries were sequenced on the Illumina HiSeq System as 87-base-pair reads. The source study handled its data this way. A later analysis counted 65 million to 90 million unique TCR beta chains across the 550 to 700 repertoires, and approximately 11 million of these chains were shared by at least two donors. A nearest-neighbor algorithm error-corrected the raw reads and collapsed the reads into unique sequences, merging closely related sequences to remove PCR and sequencing errors. V, D and J gene segments were assigned by aligning CDR3 sequences to IMGT reference sequences. For a sequence to be retained, at least a six-nucleotide match to both a V gene segment and a J gene segment was required. Rearrangements were called productive when the CDR3 lacked stop codons and stayed in frame with V and J; all others were non-productive. CDR3 was defined according to IMGT convention as the region running from the second conserved V-encoded cysteine to the conserved J-encoded phenylalanine. The earlier analysis of roughly 590 of the donors excluded any sequence lacking an unambiguous match to a single V gene segment. In an earlier analysis of some 590 of the donors, a V segment was called functional when productive rearrangements were above 56.7%, and segregating when the standard deviation between donors exceeded 5%. A statistical classification framework was developed to diagnose cytomegalovirus status using the catalog of TCR beta chain sequences. V and J gene assignment, in a later analysis, came from comparing TCR nucleotide sequences with IMGT/GENE-DB human TR gene sequences. Using the TCRdist pipeline, a later analysis assigned CDR3 sequences along with most-parsimonious VDJ recombination scenarios. In a later analysis, each TCR beta chain was defined by its CDR3 amino acid sequence together with its V-gene family, and reads lacking a unique V-gene family were excluded. As a way to deal with suspected cross-contamination and a sequencing artifact, a later analysis dropped nearly 600 nucleotide sequences that were highly shared and had low generation probability. In a later analysis, a clonal expansion index for each public chain was calculated from normalized within-repertoire ranks of inferred template counts. In a later analysis, generation probabilities were computed with a VDJ recombination model fitted to out-of-frame rearrangements, and the resulting probabilities were checked against IGoR. In a later analysis, hypergeometric tests were used to score TCR-TCR, TCR-HLA and TCR-CMV co-occurrence, with a repertoire-size bias correction applied to TCR pairs. False discovery rates were estimated in a later analysis by permuting HLA or CMV assignments 20 times. In a later analysis, co-occurring TCRs were grouped using DBSCAN, with TCRdist sequence similarity added in when clustering inside HLA-allele-positive subsets. Repertoires with fewer than 30,000 or more than 120,000 public chains were left out of co-occurrence clustering, as were four to six repertoires with anomalous nucleotide sharing. Imported from immuneACCESS, the table was reduced by TCRdb to in-frame sequences with V and J called. These copies leave out some clones; in studies compared against another copy, an unresolved V gene accounts for under half, and the cause of the remainder is not known. V and J calls and clone size are as listed in that table; D and trimming were resolved from the DNA. This sample comprises about 61,000 clones, more than 80% of them detected only once. The leading ten clones occupy approximately 1.6% of the sample.

The CDR3, cysteine through phenylalanine, is 13 amino acids long. The kept DNA is CDR3 alone, 39 bases in frame from the first base. The trim is 5 bases for V and 5 bases for J, with a gap of 10 bases between the germline ends. Per the germline V gene (reference sequence), LNHDA is the CDR1 and SQIVND is the CDR2. Recombination connected TRBV19 to TRBJ2-1, with TRBD2 perhaps the D gene, on 6 matching bases. This TCR was sampled from a man aged 30-40 years in good health and CMV-seropositive. Sequences were obtained from PBMCs. The CDR3 corresponds to CASSVGLNNEQFF. The DNA is as follows: TGTGCCAGTAGTGTGGGACTTAACAATGAGCAGTTCTTC.